The 12 T cell receptor beta chains given below trace back to one sample, sequenced in a study of siplizumab effects on memory and regulatory T cells. The data were produced by immunoSEQ multiplex PCR, yet TCRdb's version contains in-frame clones alone and is incomplete. The data hold roughly 100,000 clones, with approximately 96% observed a single time. The sample consisted of naive CD4+ T cells sorted from blood. The receptor source for this set is a human donor in good health.

This clone appeared a single time. The chain has TRBV2 and TRBJ2-1, with D maybe TRBD2 (5 bases). This CDR3 has 15 residues. V was clipped by 6 bases and J by 3 bases, with 15 bases between them. Germline values: CDR1 SNHLY, CDR2 FYNNEI. CDR3 protein: CASSRDKLFYNEQFF. The CDR3 DNA reads TGTGCCAGCAGCCGGGATAAACTGTTCTACAATGAGCAGTTCTTC. Filled out from reference TRBV2 and TRBJ2-1, the complete variable domain reads EPEVTQTPSHQVTQMGQEVILRCVPISNHLYFYWYRQILGQKVEFLVSFYNNEISEKSEIFDDQFSVERPDGSNFTLKIRSTKLEDSAMYFCASSRDKLFYNEQFFGPGTRLTVL.

The CDR3 region is CATSRDLLGAGGPNTQYF. In nucleotides, the CDR3 is TGTGCCACCAGCAGAGATCTGCTGGGAGCGGGGGGCCCTAATACGCAGTATTTT. V usage is TRBV15 and J usage is TRBJ2-3; 9 positions agree with TRBD2. V lost 0 bases and J lost 7; bases outside the gene matches: 14. This CDR3 comprises 18 residues. The V gene's germline CDR1 is LNHNV and CDR2 YYDKDF (reference sequence).

The chain is built from TRBV18 and TRBJ1-2, with D tentatively TRBD1 (6 bases). The CDR3 has 16 amino acids. Germline values: CDR1 KGHSH, CDR2 LQKENI. Between the trimmed V and J ends, which lost 0 bases and 4 bases, there was a span of 15 bases. The CDR3 nucleotides are TGTGCCAGCTCACCACCCCCCGGGACATACACCTATGGCTACACCTTC. Protein: CASSPPPGTYTYGYTF.

The chain couples TRBV7-2 to TRBJ2-3; 9 positions match TRBD2. In germline, CDR1 is SGHTA, CDR2 FQGNSA. J lost 4 bases, V lost 2 bases, and 7 bases had no gene match. The CDR3 contains 16 residues. CDR3 nucleotide sequence: TGTGCCAGCAGCTTACTAGCGGGGACCAGCGCAGATACGCAGTATTTT. Translated, it gives CASSLLAGTSADTQYF.

The chain employs TRBV9 and TRBJ2-3, with 13 bases aligning to TRBD2. V was pared by 4 bases and J by 4 bases, with 6 bases of the junction left unmatched. The CDR3 sequence is 16 residues long. The germline V gene has CDR1 SGDLS and CDR2 YYNGEE. The CDR3 nucleotides read TGTGCCAGCAGCCCTCGACTAGCGGGGGGATCAGATACGCAGTATTTT. Its translation: CASSPRLAGGSDTQYF.

CDR3 in DNA: TGTGCCAGCAGGGGGGGACAGGGGGCAAGGGAGCAGTACTTC. Translated: CASRGGQGAREQYF. The rearrangement joins TRBV25-1 to TRBJ2-7, with 12 bases matching TRBD1. Germline CDR1 and CDR2: MGHDK and SYGVNS. The trim removed 6 bases at V and 7 bases at J, leaving 7 bases unmatched. The CDR3 length is 14 residues.

This clone was recorded only once. This rearrangement joins TRBV19 to TRBJ1-6, with a weak D call TRBD1 (6 bases). The CDR3 sequence is 14 residues long. Germline CDR1 LNHDA, CDR2 SQIVND (reference sequence). V was trimmed by 7 bases and J by 9 bases, leaving 16 bases between them. CDR3 nucleotides: TGTGCCAGTAACCTATTAGGGGGTGGTTCACCCCTCCACTTT. Its translation is CASNLLGGGSPLHF.

This chain links TRBV4-1 with TRBJ2-3, with 11 bases aligning to TRBD2. The junction had 9 bases not matched to a gene; V was cut back by 5 bases and J by 5 bases. From germline, CDR1 is MGHRA and CDR2 YSYEKL. The CDR3 totals 16 residues. CDR3 coding DNA: TGCGCCAGCAGCGTCACTAGCGGGGGTGGAAAAGATACGCAGTATTTT. This encodes CASSVTSGGGKDTQYF.

The rearrangement joins TRBV19 to TRBJ1-4; 9 bases align to TRBD1. The V segment lost 6 bases and the J segment 8 bases; nucleotides outside the gene matches: 7. Germline V CDR1 and CDR2: LNHDA, SQIVND (reference sequence). This CDR3 is built from 14 residues. The CDR3 loop reads CASSLQGAHEKLFF. The CDR3 nucleotides read TGTGCCAGTAGCCTACAGGGGGCACACGAAAAACTGTTTTTT.

This chain links TRBV15 with TRBJ2-7, with a weak D call TRBD1 (8 bases). This CDR3 comprises 15 residues. Germline-derived CDR1 and CDR2 are LNHNV and YYDKDF (reference sequence). The ends were cut back, 5 bases at V and 3 bases at J, with 17 bases in the middle. The CDR3 protein is CATSPGQGGGYEQYF. The CDR3 DNA sequence: TGTGCCACCAGCCCTGGACAGGGAGGGGGCTACGAGCAGTACTTC.

The rearrangement joins TRBV4-1 to TRBJ1-2; no clear D. V was cut by 0 bases and J by 8 bases, with 16 bases left in between. The CDR3 has 15 residues. Germline CDR1 is MGHRA and CDR2 is YSYEKL. CDR3 nucleotides: TGCGCCAGCAGCCAAGATCCTTTCGCCCCGGGGGGCTACACCTTC. Translation: CASSQDPFAPGGYTF.

The chain employs TRBV10-3 and TRBJ2-6; D is undetermined. CDR1 and CDR2 from the germline V gene are ENHRY and SYGVKD. V shed 3 bases and J shed 0 bases, with 6 bases lying between them. CDR3 length: 15 residues. CDR3 DNA: TGTGCCATCAGTGAAAAGAGCTCTGGGGCCAACGTCCTGACTTTC. Translating it yields CAISEKSSGANVLTF.